The rows below give T cell receptor beta chains drawn from one sample of a study of tumor-infiltrating lymphocytes in localized non-small cell lung cancer. Method: immunoSEQ multiplex PCR; TCRdb's copy keeps in-frame clones and lacks some. In the table there are about 10,000 clones, 60% of which are singletons. Sequencing input: uninvolved lung tissue not adjacent to the tumor. The receptors shown here come from a human donor with non-small cell lung cancer. Each CDR3 is given with its conserved first and last residue. D genes are given only for firm matches. Rows may omit the clone size; those that give it use once, few, many or a size class.

d_gene	len	j_gene	abundance	v_gene	CDR3nt	CDR3aa
-	15	TRBJ1-2	-	TRBV4-1	TGCGCCAGCAGCCATGGTGGGGATGCTAACTATGGCTACACCTTC	CASSHGGDANYGYTF
TRBD1	16	TRBJ2-2	-	TRBV5-1	TGCGCCAGCAGCTCTGGACAGGGGGGTCGGACCGGGGAGCTGTTTTTT	CASSSGQGGRTGELFF
-	15	TRBJ2-7	-	TRBV4-3	TGCGCCAGCAGCCAAGCACCGGGACGTCCGTACGAGCAGTACTTC	CASSQAPGRPYEQYF
-	14	TRBJ1-2	few	TRBV5-4	TGTGCCAGCAGCTTACAACTAGGGGGAGATGGCTACACCTTC	CASSLQLGGDGYTF
TRBD2	17	TRBJ2-5	-	TRBV4-3	TGCGCCAGCAGCCAAGATTTTCGGCTAGCGGGGAGGGAGACCCAGTACTTC	CASSQDFRLAGRETQYF
TRBD2	14	TRBJ2-7	-	TRBV7-8	TGTGCCAGCAGCTTAAGACTAGCGACACTCCGGCAGTACTTC	CASSLRLATLRQYF
-	14	TRBJ2-5	-	TRBV30	TGTGCCTGGAGTAACCACAGGGGAGGAGAGACCCAGTACTTC	CAWSNHRGGETQYF
-	15	TRBJ1-2	-	TRBV9	TGTGCCAGCAGCGTAGCTAACGCCGGGGTCTATGGCTACACCTTC	CASSVANAGVYGYTF
-	14	TRBJ2-3	-	TRBV11-2	TGTGCCAGCAGCGGAGGGGGATTCACAGATACGCAGTATTTT	CASSGGGFTDTQYF
-	18	TRBJ2-6	few	TRBV28	TGTGCCGCCAACTCCGAGGGGTTGAGGCCCTCTGGGGCCAACGTCCTGACTTTC	CAANSEGLRPSGANVLTF
TRBD1	13	TRBJ2-7	-	TRBV6-6	TGTGCCAGCAGTCACAGGGGGAACTACGAGCAGTACTTC	CASSHRGNYEQYF
-	15	TRBJ2-6	-	TRBV9	TGTGCCAGCAGCGTTGGGTCCTCTGGGGCCAACGTCCTGACTTTC	CASSVGSSGANVLTF